This TCR beta chain was observed in a study of T cell responses to AZD1222 COVID-19 vaccine. This clone appeared a few times. TCRdb's table, derived via immunoSEQ multiplex PCR, lists solely in-frame clones and lacks some. The data hold some 84,000 clones, with around nine tenths observed a single time. The CDR3 has 14 amino acids. Germline V gene sequence: CDR1 SGHTA, CDR2 FQGTGA. The J segment lost 8 bases and the V segment lost 5 bases, leaving 8 bases of the junction unmatched. The source is an adult who received the AZD1222 COVID-19 vaccine. The sample consisted of peripheral blood, taken 28 days after the second AZD1222 dose. The J gene is TRBJ2-1, the V gene TRBV7-3, with 8 bases fitting TRBD2. CDR3 region: CASSQGLVSDEQFF. The CDR3 DNA is TGTGCCAGCAGCCAGGGACTAGTGAGCGATGAGCAGTTCTTC. Based on the CDR3 plus reference TRBV7-3 and TRBJ2-1, the full variable domain is GAGVSQTPSNKVTEKGKYVELRCDPISGHTALYWYRQSLGQGPEFLIYFQGTGAADDSGLPNDRFFAVRPEGSVSTLKIQRTERGDSAVYLCASSQGLVSDEQFFGPGTRLTVL.